One and the same sample provided the 29 T cell receptor beta chains below, sequenced in a study of CD8 T cells in ankylosing spondylitis. Each CDR3 protein is one row after TCRdb ran MiXCR on the 5' RACE reads. The data contain roughly 91,000 distinct CDR3 sequences, roughly 8.3% of them singletons. The sequenced sample was blood, either unsorted or a sorted T cell fraction (not recorded which). Receptors originate from a male donor with ankylosing spondylitis or in good health (not recorded which).

This clonotype came up many times. The gene calls are TRBV29-1 and TRBJ2-3; D is ambiguous. Germline loops: CDR1 SQVTM, CDR2 ANQGSEA. This CDR3 region has 12 residues. Trimming removed 8 bases at V and 4 bases at J, with 13 bases between. CDR3 nucleotide sequence: TGCAGCTTCCTGGGAAGGGCAGATACGCAGTATTTT. It is translated as CSFLGRADTQYF.

The table lists this clonotype with many counts. The V and J genes are TRBV15 and TRBJ1-5; D gene ambiguous. The germline gives CDR1 LNHNV, CDR2 YYDKDF (reference sequence). This CDR3 is built from 15 residues. The V and J ends lost 9 bases and 9 bases respectively, with 24 bases between them. The CDR3 nucleotides read TGTGCCACTTACAAGAGATCGGTCCCCTCTCGGCCCCAGCATTTT. Its translation: CATYKRSVPSRPQHF.

This clonotype was recorded a few times. The V call is TRBV5-1, the J call TRBJ2-7; 7 bases align to TRBD1. Germline-derived CDR1 and CDR2 are SGHRS and YFSETQ. The CDR3 has 16 amino acids. V shed 0 bases, J shed 1 base, and the junction held 7 bases outside the gene matches. The CDR3 reads CASSLVAGQVSYEQYF. In DNA, the CDR3 is TGCGCCAGCAGCTTGGTGGCCGGACAGGTGTCCTACGAGCAGTACTTC.

This clonotype was counted ten times or more. The chain combines TRBV5-1 with TRBJ2-1; no clear D. Germline V gene lookup returns CDR1 SGHRS and CDR2 YFSETQ. The V and J ends lost 1 base and 2 bases respectively, with 10 bases between them. The length of the CDR3 is 15 residues. Here the CDR3 reads CASSLYRRPYNEQFF. Here the CDR3 DNA reads TGCGCCAGCAGCTTGTATCGGAGACCCTACAATGAGCAGTTCTTC.

This clonotype was counted at least ten times. The chain has TRBV12-3 or TRBV12-4 and TRBJ2-3; tentatively, D is TRBD1 (7 bases). The CDR3 runs to 15 residues. V lost 8 bases, J lost 0 bases, and 15 bases lay in between. CDR3: CASRLTGTSTDTQYF. CDR3 bases: TGTGCCAGCCGCCTGACAGGGACTAGCACAGATACGCAGTATTTT.

This clonotype has ten or more counts. The chain employs TRBV27 and TRBJ2-3, with D possibly being TRBD2 (5 bases). The CDR3 is made up of 14 amino acids. The germline gives CDR1 MNHEY, CDR2 SMNVEV (reference sequence). The germline V and J ends were trimmed by 8 bases and 4 bases, with 16 bases remaining between them. The CDR3 reads CASRLSSASDTQYF. CDR3 bases: TGTGCCAGCCGACTATCTTCGGCCTCAGATACGCAGTATTTT.

In this sample, this clonotype turned up many times. This chain links TRBV5-1 with TRBJ1-1; 11 bases match TRBD1. CDR3 length: 15 residues. The junction had 4 bases not matched to a gene; V was cut back by 2 bases and J by 4 bases. Germline values: CDR1 SGHRS, CDR2 YFSETQ. DNA for the CDR3: TGCGCCAGCAGCTTCGGACAGGGGGCGGTCACTGAAGCTTTCTTT. Translated: CASSFGQGAVTEAFF.

This clonotype was seen repeatedly, ten times or more. This rearrangement joins TRBV15 to TRBJ1-5; no clear D gene. The germline CDR1 and CDR2 sequences are LNHNV and YYDKDF (reference sequence). V was trimmed by 1 base and J by 6 bases, leaving 13 bases between them. CDR3 length: 15 amino acids. This chain's CDR3 is CATSRVVQGGQPQHF. The DNA of the CDR3 is TGTGCCACCAGCAGAGTTGTCCAAGGCGGTCAGCCCCAGCATTTT.

This clonotype has at least ten counts. The J gene is TRBJ2-5, the V gene TRBV4-3; D unresolved. The CDR3 length is 14 residues. Germline values: CDR1 LGHNA, CDR2 YSLEER. V was trimmed by 0 bases and J by 8 bases, leaving 13 bases between them. The DNA for the CDR3 is TGCGCCAGCAGCCAAGATAGAGAGTTGGATACCCAGTACTTC. It is translated as CASSQDRELDTQYF.

V and J are TRBV5-6 and TRBJ2-1, with 7 bases identical to TRBD1. From germline, CDR1 is SGHDT and CDR2 YYEEEE. CDR3 size: 14 residues. J lost 9 bases, V lost 2 bases, and 8 bases had no gene match. The CDR3 coding sequence is TGTGCCAGCAGCTTCGGGGTCGCAGGGGGTGAGCAGTTCTTC. Residues: CASSFGVAGGEQFF. Using reference TRBV5-6 and TRBJ2-1 for the parts outside the CDR3, the full variable domain is DAGVTQSPTHLIKTRGQQVTLRCSPKSGHDTVSWYQQALGQGPQFIFQYYEEEERQRGNFPDRFSGHQFPNYSSELNVNALLLGDSALYLCASSFGVAGGEQFFGPGTRLTVL.

This clonotype appeared many times. The chain employs TRBV6-2 or TRBV6-3 and TRBJ2-7; D is undetermined. Germline lookup yields CDR1 MNHEY and CDR2 SVGEGT. The V end was cut by 7 bases, the J end by 3 bases, with 7 bases between. The CDR3 has 11 amino acids. The CDR3 DNA reads TGTGCCAGCAAGGGCAGCTACGAGCAGTACTTC. This sequence encodes CASKGSYEQYF.

The V call is TRBV7-9, the J call TRBJ2-3, with D unresolved. The germline V and J ends were trimmed by 5 bases and 0 bases, with 15 bases remaining between them. CDR1 is SEHNR, CDR2 FQNEAQ, per germline (reference sequence). The length of the CDR3 is 16 residues. The CDR3 nucleotides are TGTGCCAGCAGCCCACACGGCGGCCGAAGCACAGATACGCAGTATTTT. Protein product: CASSPHGGRSTDTQYF.

This clonotype was found many times. The chain employs TRBV20-1 and TRBJ1-3; 7 bases map to TRBD1. V lost 4 bases and J lost 0; bases outside the gene matches: 3. CDR3 length: 14 residues. Germline V gene data show CDR1 as DFQATT and CDR2 as SNEGSKA (reference sequence). The CDR3: CSATDRSSGNTIYF. CDR3 DNA: TGCAGTGCTACGGACAGGTCCTCTGGAAACACCATATATTTT.

This clonotype was picked up many times. This sequence joins TRBV2 and TRBJ2-2; 7 bases match TRBD1. The CDR3 is 14 amino acids. The trim removed 4 bases at V and 1 base at J, leaving 0 bases unmatched. The germline V gene has CDR1 SNHLY and CDR2 FYNNEI. In DNA, the CDR3 is TGTGCCAGCAGTGGGACAGGGAACACCGGGGAGCTGTTTTTT. This codes for CASSGTGNTGELFF.

This clonotype was seen a handful of times. The chain joins TRBV2 to TRBJ1-2, with D maybe TRBD1 (6 bases). This CDR3 has 13 amino acids. Germline V lookup: CDR1 SNHLY, CDR2 FYNNEI. Trimming stripped 6 bases from V and 7 bases from J, with 15 bases between. The CDR3 here is CASRVNRDPGYTF. Written as DNA, the CDR3 is TGTGCCAGCAGGGTTAACAGGGATCCTGGCTACACCTTC.

This clonotype was counted at least ten times. The rearrangement links TRBV7-9 to TRBJ2-3; TRBD1 might be the D (5 bases). Germline CDR1 reads SEHNR; CDR2 reads FQNEAQ (reference sequence). Deletions cut 5 bases from V and 2 bases from J, with 11 bases between. The CDR3 has 14 residues. The DNA of the CDR3 is TGTGCCAGCAGCAACTTCAGGGCCACAGATACGCAGTATTTT. Translating it yields CASSNFRATDTQYF.

In this sample, this clonotype turned up many times. The chain couples TRBV12-3 or TRBV12-4 to TRBJ2-3; either TRBD1 or TRBD2 may supply D (5 bases each). V lost 4 bases to trimming and J lost 4 bases, with 12 bases between them. The CDR3 contains 14 residues. CDR3 in DNA: TGTGCCAGCAGTTCGGGACGAAGCGCAGATACGCAGTATTTT. As protein: CASSSGRSADTQYF.

This clonotype was seen at least ten times. In DNA, the CDR3 is TGTGCCAGCAGTTACTCGATGGCCGGACAGGGAAGCTCCTACGAGCAGTACTTC. As protein: CASSYSMAGQGSSYEQYF. The J gene is TRBJ2-7, the V gene TRBV6-5, with TRBD1 identical over 8 bases. The junction had 10 bases not matched to a gene; V was cut back by 0 bases and J by 0 bases. Germline V gene sequence: CDR1 MNHEY, CDR2 SVGAGI. The CDR3 runs 18 residues.

This clonotype was counted at least ten times. The V and J genes are TRBV9 and TRBJ2-5; D is ambiguous. The CDR3 contains 13 residues. Germline lookup yields CDR1 SGDLS and CDR2 YYNGEE. V was pared by 0 bases and J by 2 bases, with 5 bases between. CDR3 nucleotides: TGTGCCAGCAGCGTAGAACTTCAAGAGACCCAGTACTTC. Translated, it gives CASSVELQETQYF.

In its sample, this clonotype was seen many times. The chain carries TRBV12-5 and TRBJ2-1; 7 bases are a match to TRBD2. J gave up 8 bases and V 1 base, and 11 bases lay outside the gene matches. Germline V gives CDR1 LGHNT, CDR2 FRNRAP. This CDR3 contains 16 residues. This CDR3 reads CASGLAPRTRPDEQFF. In DNA form, the CDR3 reads TGTGCTAGTGGTTTGGCGCCCAGGACTAGGCCCGATGAGCAGTTCTTC.

This clonotype has at least ten counts. The CDR3 nucleotides read TGTGCCAGCGGTTCAAAAGGGCCCGACAAACTGTTTTTT. Translation gives CASGSKGPDKLFF. The chain couples TRBV7-2 to TRBJ1-4; D not certain. Trimming removed 8 bases at V and 11 bases at J, with 18 bases between. In germline, CDR1 is SGHTA, CDR2 FQGNSA. The CDR3 extends over 13 amino acids.

This clonotype was counted ten times or more. The chain employs TRBV3-1 and TRBJ2-1; D might be TRBD1 (6 bases). This CDR3 is 14 amino acids long. CDR1 is LGHDT and CDR2 is YNNKEL in the germline V gene (reference sequence). Trimming took 4 bases from V and 3 from J, leaving 10 bases between them. CDR3 in DNA: TGTGCCAGCAGCCGGACAGCCGACTACAATGAGCAGTTCTTC. Translating gives CASSRTADYNEQFF.

This clonotype has ten or more counts. This chain links TRBV20-1 with TRBJ2-1; TRBD2 matches 7 bases. The V gene end was trimmed by 1 base and the J gene end by 4 bases; junction bases not matched to a gene: 16. This CDR3 region has 18 residues. CDR1 is DFQATT and CDR2 is SNEGSKA in the germline V gene (reference sequence). The CDR3 here is CSARVVRGGRPGYNEQFF. The CDR3 coding sequence is TGCAGTGCTAGAGTGGTAAGGGGAGGGAGGCCGGGATACAATGAGCAGTTCTTC.

This clonotype appeared many times. The V and J genes are TRBV5-1 and TRBJ2-1; D is possibly TRBD2 (6 bases). CDR1 is SGHRS, CDR2 YFSETQ, per germline. V was pared by 3 bases and J by 10 bases, with 23 bases between. The CDR3 loop spans 16 amino acids. CDR3 sequence reads: CASSSPPDYGDREQFF. For the CDR3, the DNA is TGCGCCAGCAGCTCCCCTCCGGACTATGGGGATCGGGAGCAGTTCTTC.

This clonotype was detected a few times. The chain has TRBV4-1 and TRBJ1-2; D gene ambiguous. CDR1 MGHRA and CDR2 YSYEKL come from the germline V gene. Trimming removed 1 base from V and 6 bases from J, with 12 bases in between. The CDR3 spans 14 residues. The CDR3 region is CASSQVLAGDGYTF. CDR3 in DNA: TGCGCCAGCAGCCAAGTTTTGGCAGGTGATGGCTACACCTTC.

This clonotype has ten or more counts. J is TRBJ2-7 and V is TRBV18; D gene unclear. V dropped 1 base and J dropped 5 bases, with 18 bases sitting between them. The CDR3 consists of 16 residues. The germline V gene encodes CDR1 KGHSH and CDR2 LQKENI. The CDR3 is CASSPLGLGLRDEQYF. The CDR3 bases are TGTGCCAGCTCACCACTCGGGCTCGGGCTTCGGGACGAGCAGTACTTC.

This clonotype came up many times. The chain has TRBV7-9 and TRBJ2-1; possible D gene TRBD2, 6 bases. Germline V lookup: CDR1 SEHNR, CDR2 FQNEAQ (reference sequence). This CDR3 is built from 12 residues. The ends were cut back, 6 bases at V and 9 bases at J, with 12 bases in the middle. The CDR3 protein is CASSFSGGEQFF. The CDR3 DNA reads TGTGCCAGCAGTTTTAGCGGAGGTGAGCAGTTCTTC.

The table lists this clonotype with a count of one. The genes are TRBV29-1 and TRBJ2-2, with 8 bases matching TRBD1. CDR1 is SQVTM and CDR2 is ANQGSEA in the germline V gene. V shed 7 bases, J shed 5 bases, and the junction held 6 bases outside the gene matches. The CDR3 contains 13 residues. The CDR3 DNA reads TGCAGCGCAATGACAGGGGAAACCGGGGAGCTGTTTTTT. It encodes CSAMTGETGELFF.

The V call is TRBV4-3, the J call TRBJ2-1; weak D call: TRBD1 (5 bases). The length of the CDR3 is 17 residues. The germline V gene has CDR1 LGHNA and CDR2 YSLEER. V gave up 2 bases and J gave up 1 base, with 15 bases separating them. The CDR3 here is CASSQHQGRLSYNEQFF. The CDR3 nucleotides read TGCGCCAGCAGCCAACATCAGGGCAGGTTGTCCTACAATGAGCAGTTCTTC.